This TCR beta chain was identified in a study of T cell responses to AZD1222 COVID-19 vaccine. Method: immunoSEQ multiplex PCR; TCRdb's copy keeps in-frame clones and lacks some. The table lists about 110,000 clones, 91% of them singletons. Germline CDR1 is SGHTA and CDR2 is FQGNSA. Trimming removed 1 base at V and 7 bases at J, with 8 bases between. The CDR3 length is 14 residues. This TCR derives from an adult in good health. The sequencing here drew on peripheral blood, taken on day 0 of AZD1222 vaccination. This rearrangement joins TRBV7-2 to TRBJ1-6; D gene uncertain. The CDR3 loop is CASSLGVPNSPLHF. In nucleotides, the CDR3 is TGTGCCAGCAGCTTAGGTGTTCCGAATTCACCCCTCCACTTT.